The clone carrying this T cell receptor beta chain has more than one count but fewer than ten. Its antigen is currently unknown. V was cut by 7 bases and J by 0 bases, with 10 bases left in between. Germline V gene sequence: CDR1 MDHEN, CDR2 SYDVKM. This CDR3 comprises 14 residues. The data stem from a study of CD8+ T cells in alopecia areata. Overall study findings and caveats: One nonresponder makes the tie between baseline CD8+ expansion and response uncertain. Persistence in scalp and blood during tofacitinib was observed for many expanded lesional clones. In lesional scalp, particularly from alopecia totalis/universalis, clonality was higher than in normal scalp.

Extracted RNA was reverse transcribed into cDNA, the sequencing template. TCRdb's table, derived via immunoSEQ multiplex PCR, lists solely in-frame clones and lacks some. The table shows a few hundred thousand clones, with roughly 66% occurring only once. The treatment denotes: oral pan-JAK inhibitor, 5-10 mg twice daily. Both peripheral blood and punch biopsies of lesional scalp skin were obtained from patients who had alopecia areata. The source is a human donor with alopecia areata. The sample here was CD4+ T cells sorted from blood, taken at week 44, from a patient treated with tofacitinib. The chain couples TRBV28 to TRBJ1-3; D is ambiguous. The CDR3 region is CASKDPGSGNTIYF. The CDR3 coding sequence is TGTGCCAGCAAGGACCCTGGCTCTGGAAACACCATATATTTT.